One and the same sample provided the 31 T cell receptor beta chains below, sequenced in a study of cytotoxic CD8 clonotypes in ibrutinib-treated CLL. Measured with immunoSEQ multiplex PCR; TCRdb has only the in-frame clones, and not every one. Among approximately 150,000 clones listed, around 77% were seen once. Specimen: PBMCs, collected after 12 months of ibrutinib treatment. The receptor source for this set is a human donor with chronic lymphocytic leukemia.

The gene calls are TRBV7-3 and TRBJ1-1, with a tentative D call TRBD1 (5 bases). This CDR3 has 17 amino acids. Trimming took 1 base from V and 1 from J, leaving 16 bases between them. Germline CDR1 is SGHTA and CDR2 is FQGTGA. CDR3 bases: TGTGCCAGCAGCTTAATGCCCCTCCGACAGCGGAACACTGAAGCTTTCTTT. Encoded protein: CASSLMPLRQRNTEAFF.

The chain recombines TRBV6-5 with TRBJ1-1; 11 bases are shared with TRBD1. CDR3 size: 15 residues. The germline CDR1 and CDR2 sequences are MNHEY and SVGAGI. Trimming took 6 bases from V and 1 from J; bases not matched to a gene: 4. CDR3 residues: CASRWDRGGNTEAFF. The CDR3 DNA is TGTGCCAGCAGATGGGACAGGGGGGGGAACACTGAAGCTTTCTTT.

The rearrangement uses TRBV6-5 and TRBJ2-5; TRBD1 agrees at 10 bases. The germline gives CDR1 MNHEY, CDR2 SVGAGI. The CDR3 extends over 16 amino acids. V shed 3 bases and J 4 bases; nucleotides not matched to a gene: 8. The CDR3 DNA reads TGTGCCAGCAGTTATTCGGGACAGGGGCAGGGAGAGACCCAGTACTTC. This sequence encodes CASSYSGQGQGETQYF.

This clone was seen more than once but under ten times. V and J are TRBV10-3 and TRBJ2-2; D unclear. The CDR3 totals 11 residues. The V gene's germline CDR1 is ENHRY and CDR2 SYGVKD. Trimming pared 2 bases from V and 7 bases from J, leaving 2 bases between. The CDR3 region is CAISERGELFF. CDR3 nucleotides: TGTGCCATCAGTGAGCGCGGGGAGCTGTTTTTT.

The V and J genes are TRBV11-2 and TRBJ1-2; D is ambiguous. The ends were cut back, 1 base at V and 4 bases at J, with 7 bases in the middle. This CDR3 is built from 13 residues. In germline, CDR1 is SGHAT, CDR2 FQNNGV. The CDR3 loop is CASSLGQSYGYTF. The CDR3 nucleotides are TGTGCCAGCAGCTTAGGTCAGTCCTATGGCTACACCTTC.

V is TRBV27 and J is TRBJ2-7; the match to TRBD1 covers 8 bases. Germline V lookup: CDR1 MNHEY, CDR2 SMNVEV (reference sequence). CDR3 size: 15 residues. The V segment lost 2 bases and the J segment 3 bases; nucleotides outside the gene matches: 6. This CDR3 reads CASSLGQGGFYEQYF. The CDR3 region has the DNA TGTGCCAGCAGTTTAGGACAGGGAGGTTTCTACGAGCAGTACTTC.

V is TRBV5-1 and J is TRBJ2-7, with 12 bases identical to TRBD2. CDR3 length: 15 amino acids. Germline loops: CDR1 SGHRS, CDR2 YFSETQ. V trimming: 4 bases; J trimming: 0 bases; junction bases outside the gene matches: 2. CDR3 sequence reads: CASSVTSGSSYEQYF. Here the CDR3 DNA reads TGCGCCAGCAGCGTGACTAGCGGGAGCTCCTACGAGCAGTACTTC.

V is TRBV6-5 and J is TRBJ2-7; TRBD1 matches at 11 bases. The ends lost 6 bases at V and 4 bases at J; junction bases unmatched: 5. Germline V gene lookup returns CDR1 MNHEY and CDR2 SVGAGI. CDR3 length: 14 residues. As DNA, the CDR3 is TGTGCCAGCAGCCCTTGGGACAGGGGGTACGAGCAGTACTTC. Translation gives CASSPWDRGYEQYF.

The genes are TRBV11-1 and TRBJ2-1, with TRBD2 identical over 7 bases. Germline CDR1 SGHAT, CDR2 FQDESV (reference sequence). This CDR3 has 13 residues. V lost 3 bases, J lost 7 bases, and 3 bases stayed unmatched. The CDR3: CASSLGGENEQFF. The CDR3 bases are TGTGCCAGCAGCTTGGGAGGGGAGAATGAGCAGTTCTTC.

The chain carries TRBV10-3 and TRBJ1-2, with D perhaps matching TRBD1 (5 bases). Looked up from germline, CDR1 is ENHRY and CDR2 is SYGVKD. Trimming removed 8 bases from V and 7 bases from J, with 20 bases in between. The CDR3 is made up of 14 amino acids. The DNA of the CDR3 is TGTGCCATCCGTTTGGGGGAGGGAGTGCGTGGCTACACCTTC. Protein sequence: CAIRLGEGVRGYTF.

The rearrangement links TRBV11-2 to TRBJ1-1; the D gene is possibly TRBD1 (5 bases). The CDR3 loop spans 13 amino acids. Germline V gene lookup returns CDR1 SGHAT and CDR2 FQNNGV. The V and J ends lost 6 bases and 0 bases respectively, with 8 bases between them. CDR3 in DNA: TGTGCCAGCAGGGGGGTTGTGAACACTGAAGCTTTCTTT. Residues: CASRGVVNTEAFF.

The chain recombines TRBV5-1 with TRBJ2-1; no firm D call. The CDR3 has 11 residues. The germline V gene has CDR1 SGHRS and CDR2 YFSETQ. V gave up 4 bases and J gave up 8 bases, with 7 bases separating them. CDR3 residues: CASSTPDEQFF. Here the CDR3 DNA reads TGCGCCAGCAGCACTCCGGATGAGCAGTTCTTC.

The table lists this clone with a count of one. The J gene is TRBJ2-5, the V gene TRBV7-2; weak D call: TRBD1 (6 bases). Germline V gene data show CDR1 as SGHTA and CDR2 as FQGNSA. The ends were cut back, 2 bases at V and 5 bases at J, with 12 bases in the middle. The CDR3 has 14 amino acids. This CDR3 is CASSLTGFGETQYF. Here the CDR3 DNA reads TGTGCCAGCAGCTTAACAGGGTTCGGGGAGACCCAGTACTTC.

The chain links TRBV19 to TRBJ1-4; unclear D gene. Germline-derived CDR1 and CDR2 are LNHDA and SQIVND (reference sequence). This CDR3 is 15 amino acids long. V dropped 7 bases and J dropped 6 bases, with 18 bases sitting between them. CDR3 nucleotides: TGTGCCAGTAACGGGAAACCCCTAACAGATGAAAAACTGTTTTTT. Translation gives CASNGKPLTDEKLFF.

A few counts support this clone. This chain links TRBV7-2 with TRBJ1-1, with unresolved D. CDR1 and CDR2 from the germline V gene are SGHTA and FQGNSA. The CDR3 runs 13 residues. Trimming stripped 4 bases from V and 6 bases from J, with 12 bases between. The CDR3, as DNA: TGTGCCAGCAGCTCCCAAGGGTGGGCTGAAGCTTTCTTT. It specifies CASSSQGWAEAFF.

The count of this clone is one. This chain joins TRBV11-1 and TRBJ2-7, with D tentatively TRBD2 (8 bases). In germline, CDR1 is SGHAT, CDR2 FQDESV (reference sequence). This CDR3 has 16 residues. V lost 5 bases to trimming and J lost 1 base, with 18 bases between them. CDR3 residues: CASSLLGRGLSYEQYF. The CDR3 DNA is TGTGCCAGCAGCCTCCTCGGGAGGGGGCTTTCCTACGAGCAGTACTTC.

The chain has TRBV11-3 and TRBJ2-5; D gene ambiguous. Germline CDR1 and CDR2: SGHNT and YENEEA. Between the trimmed V and J ends, which lost 4 bases and 5 bases, there was a span of 5 bases. CDR3 size: 11 residues. The CDR3 reads CASSSGETQYF. DNA for the CDR3: TGTGCCAGCAGCTCCGGGGAGACCCAGTACTTC.

The rearrangement uses TRBV11-2 and TRBJ2-2; tentative D call: TRBD1 (5 bases). The germline V and J ends were trimmed by 5 bases and 4 bases, with 11 bases remaining between them. The V gene's germline CDR1 is SGHAT and CDR2 FQNNGV. The CDR3 has 14 residues. The CDR3 DNA follows: TGTGCCAGCAGCCCGCGGACATTCACCGGGGAGCTGTTTTTT. Translation gives CASSPRTFTGELFF.

This clone showed up just a few times. The chain employs TRBV9 and TRBJ2-1; D perhaps matches TRBD1 (5 bases). V gave up 6 bases and J gave up 2 bases, with 15 bases separating them. The germline gives CDR1 SGDLS, CDR2 YYNGEE. The CDR3 length is 15 residues. CDR3 coding DNA: TGTGCCAGCAACGAGAAAGGGGCAGCCTACAATGAGCAGTTCTTC. Translating it yields CASNEKGAAYNEQFF.

This chain joins TRBV15 and TRBJ2-3; D gene ambiguous. CDR3 length equals 14 residues. V gave up 0 bases and J gave up 3 bases, with 7 bases separating them. Germline V gene lookup returns CDR1 LNHNV and CDR2 YYDKDF (reference sequence). Here the CDR3 reads CATSRDLGTDTQYF. The CDR3 DNA reads TGTGCCACCAGCAGAGATCTAGGGACAGATACGCAGTATTTT.

This chain joins TRBV11-3 and TRBJ2-7; D possibly corresponds to TRBD2 (5 bases). Germline CDR1 and CDR2: SGHNT and YENEEA. There are 14 residues in the CDR3. The V and J ends lost 5 bases and 5 bases respectively, with 16 bases between them. The CDR3 loop reads CASSQASGSDEQYF. The CDR3 DNA is TGTGCCAGCAGCCAAGCCTCGGGAAGCGACGAGCAGTACTTC.

About this clone: This CDR3 is also generated by other DNA sequences in the sample. This chain uses TRBV7-9 with TRBJ2-5, with 10 bases fitting TRBD1. Germline values: CDR1 SEHNR, CDR2 FQNEAQ (reference sequence). The CDR3 has 15 amino acids. V shed 4 bases, J shed 1 base, and the junction held 3 bases outside the gene matches. This chain's CDR3 is CASSSRTGGQETQYF. CDR3 bases: TGTGCCAGCAGCTCCCGGACAGGGGGCCAAGAGACCCAGTACTTC.

The rearrangement joins TRBV27 to TRBJ1-4; TRBD1 aligns across 8 bases. The germline V gene encodes CDR1 MNHEY and CDR2 SMNVEV (reference sequence). V lost 4 bases to trimming and J lost 4 bases; unmatched junction nucleotides: 5. CDR3 length equals 15 residues. The CDR3 DNA reads as TGTGCCAGCAGTTGGACAGGGACGGTTAATGAAAAACTGTTTTTT. Translated, it gives CASSWTGTVNEKLFF.

As DNA, the CDR3 is TGTGCCAGCAGCCCCGACAGGGCGAATGAAGCTTTCTTT. This translates into CASSPDRANEAFF. The chain carries TRBV7-3 and TRBJ1-1, with 7 bases identical to TRBD1. The V segment lost 5 bases and the J segment 7 bases; nucleotides outside the gene matches: 7. The length of the CDR3 is 13 residues. Germline CDR1 is SGHTA and CDR2 is FQGTGA.

V is TRBV7-9 and J is TRBJ2-1, with 7 bases identical to TRBD1. Trimming took 5 bases from V and 1 from J; bases not matched to a gene: 8. The germline CDR1 and CDR2 sequences are SEHNR and FQNEAQ (reference sequence). The CDR3 contains 16 residues. CDR3 coding DNA: TGTGCCAGCAGCATTACCGTGGGACAGTCCTACAATGAGCAGTTCTTC. This sequence encodes CASSITVGQSYNEQFF.

CDR3 protein: CASSVVAAYNEQFF. The CDR3 DNA sequence: TGTGCCAGCAGCGTAGTGGCGGCTTACAATGAGCAGTTCTTC. This rearrangement joins TRBV9 to TRBJ2-1; D not certain. This CDR3 has 14 amino acids. Germline values: CDR1 SGDLS, CDR2 YYNGEE. V dropped 0 bases and J dropped 4 bases, with 8 bases sitting between them.

The chain links TRBV7-9 to TRBJ1-4; 10 nucleotides align to TRBD1. The germline V gene encodes CDR1 SEHNR and CDR2 FQNEAQ (reference sequence). The CDR3 runs 17 residues. The V segment lost 0 bases and the J segment 11 bases; nucleotides outside the gene matches: 12. DNA of the CDR3: TGTGCCAGCAGCTTAGCTCGGCTAGGGACAGGGGATGGGAAACTGTTTTTT. Translating gives CASSLARLGTGDGKLFF.

This chain links TRBV7-9 with TRBJ2-7, with 11 nucleotides matching TRBD1. The V segment lost 11 bases and the J segment 5 bases; nucleotides outside the gene matches: 5. CDR3 length: 12 residues. Per the germline V gene, CDR1 is SEHNR and CDR2 is FQNEAQ (reference sequence). The DNA of the CDR3 is TGTGCCGTATGGACAGGGGGCAACGAGCAGTACTTC. Translating gives CAVWTGGNEQYF.

At least ten counts were recorded for this clone. The sample carries other DNA sequences with the same CDR3. This sequence joins TRBV15 and TRBJ1-2; D might be TRBD1 (6 bases). The CDR3 extends over 14 amino acids. Germline V gene lookup returns CDR1 LNHNV and CDR2 YYDKDF (reference sequence). The V end was cut by 6 bases, the J end by 4 bases, with 15 bases between. The CDR3 DNA sequence: TGTGCCACCAGAGGCGGGGGCGATCCCTATGGCTACACCTTC. It specifies CATRGGGDPYGYTF.

This rearrangement joins TRBV18 to TRBJ1-2; D is ambiguous. The CDR3 is 14 amino acids. V was pared by 2 bases and J by 2 bases, with 9 bases between. From germline, CDR1 is KGHSH and CDR2 LQKENI. The CDR3 DNA sequence: TGTGCCAGCTCACCATCGGGAGGGAACTATGGCTACACCTTC. The encoded protein is CASSPSGGNYGYTF.

The rearrangement links TRBV5-1 to TRBJ2-3, with 12 bases identical to TRBD2. CDR3 length equals 18 residues. Per germline, CDR1 SGHRS and CDR2 YFSETQ. The V segment lost 5 bases and the J segment 5 bases; nucleotides outside the gene matches: 15. For the CDR3, the DNA is TGCGCCAGCAGTTCGGAAGGGGCTAGCGGGAGGGCCAAAGATACGCAGTATTTT. Protein product: CASSSEGASGRAKDTQYF.